These T cell receptor beta chains were read from a single sample in a study of PD-L1 blockade in urothelial cancer. The method was immunoSEQ multiplex PCR; TCRdb's version includes in-frame clones alone and lacks a portion of them. The sample lists almost 90,000 clones; around 83% were seen once. Sample: PBMCs, taken around atezolizumab (anti-PD-L1) treatment. The receptors originated from a man aged 55 to 70 with urothelial cancer. Each CDR3 is given with its conserved first and last residue. D genes are given only for firm matches. Clone size, where shown, is once, few, many, or a class for clones that have expanded.

D gene: TRBD1
clone size: NA
V gene: TRBV29-1
J gene: TRBJ1-1
CDR3 protein: CSALGRGQGPSNTEAFF
CDR3 DNA: TGCAGCGCCCTAGGCCGGGGACAGGGACCAAGCAACACTGAAGCTTTCTTT

D gene: TRBD1
clone size: NA
V gene: TRBV5-6
J gene: TRBJ1-1
CDR3 protein: CASSLQGAVTEAFF
CDR3 DNA: TGTGCCAGCAGCTTGCAGGGGGCGGTCACTGAAGCTTTCTTT

D gene: NA
clone size: NA
V gene: TRBV28
J gene: TRBJ2-7
CDR3 protein: CASSLSQGPYEQYF
CDR3 DNA: TGTGCCAGCAGTTTAAGCCAGGGCCCCTACGAGCAGTACTTC

D gene: TRBD1
clone size: NA
V gene: TRBV15
J gene: TRBJ2-1
CDR3 protein: CATSRDFRDRVGNEQFF
CDR3 DNA: TGTGCCACCAGCAGAGATTTCCGGGACAGGGTTGGCAATGAGCAGTTCTTC

D gene: NA
clone size: NA
V gene: TRBV4-1
J gene: TRBJ2-4
CDR3 protein: CASSHPPQGTLAKNIQYF
CDR3 DNA: TGCGCCAGCAGCCATCCCCCTCAGGGAACTCTAGCCAAAAACATTCAGTACTTC

D gene: NA
clone size: NA
V gene: TRBV19
J gene: TRBJ2-1
CDR3 protein: CASSIGGNAYNEQFF
CDR3 DNA: TGTGCCAGTAGTATAGGCGGGAATGCCTACAATGAGCAGTTCTTC

D gene: TRBD2
clone size: NA
V gene: TRBV5-5
J gene: TRBJ2-1
CDR3 protein: CASSTLGAGGLGEQFF
CDR3 DNA: TGTGCCAGCAGCACCCTAGGCGCGGGGGGGCTGGGGGAGCAGTTCTTC

D gene: NA
clone size: NA
V gene: TRBV5-1
J gene: TRBJ1-2
CDR3 protein: CASSLAGGDGYTF
CDR3 DNA: TGCGCCAGCAGCTTGGCCGGGGGGGATGGCTACACCTTC

D gene: TRBD1
clone size: NA
V gene: TRBV7-8
J gene: TRBJ2-7
CDR3 protein: CASSQNRGREQYF
CDR3 DNA: TGTGCCAGCAGCCAAAACAGGGGGCGGGAGCAGTACTTC

D gene: NA
clone size: few
V gene: TRBV28
J gene: TRBJ1-2
CDR3 protein: CASGQPRHGGYTF
CDR3 DNA: TGTGCCAGTGGACAGCCGAGGCACGGTGGCTACACCTTC

D gene: TRBD2
clone size: NA
V gene: TRBV19
J gene: TRBJ2-1
CDR3 protein: CASSQVLAGDNEQFF
CDR3 DNA: TGTGCCAGTAGTCAGGTTCTAGCGGGAGACAATGAGCAGTTCTTC

D gene: NA
clone size: NA
V gene: TRBV5-1
J gene: TRBJ1-4
CDR3 protein: CASSLLSTNEKLFF
CDR3 DNA: TGCGCCAGCAGCTTGCTCTCAACTAATGAAAAACTGTTTTTT

D gene: NA
clone size: NA
V gene: TRBV19
J gene: TRBJ1-3
CDR3 protein: CASSITGGPGARNTIYF
CDR3 DNA: TGTGCCAGTAGTATCACTGGGGGACCGGGAGCCCGAAACACCATATATTTT

D gene: NA
clone size: NA
V gene: TRBV18
J gene: TRBJ2-3
CDR3 protein: CASSLGTGNVDTQYF
CDR3 DNA: TGTGCCAGCTCACTCGGAACAGGGAACGTAGATACGCAGTATTTT

D gene: NA
clone size: once
V gene: TRBV9
J gene: TRBJ2-2
CDR3 protein: CASSARVTGELFF
CDR3 DNA: TGTGCCAGCAGCGCGAGGGTTACCGGGGAGCTGTTTTTT

D gene: NA
clone size: NA
V gene: TRBV9
J gene: TRBJ2-1
CDR3 protein: CASRGGSYNEQFF
CDR3 DNA: TGTGCCAGCAGAGGGGGATCCTACAATGAGCAGTTCTTC

D gene: TRBD1
clone size: NA
V gene: TRBV9
J gene: TRBJ1-3
CDR3 protein: CASSAWTGGNTIYF
CDR3 DNA: TGTGCCAGCAGCGCGTGGACAGGTGGAAACACCATATATTTT

D gene: TRBD1
clone size: NA
V gene: TRBV18
J gene: TRBJ2-1
CDR3 protein: CASSPGQENEQFF
CDR3 DNA: TGTGCCAGCTCACCGGGACAGGAGAATGAGCAGTTCTTC

D gene: TRBD2
clone size: NA
V gene: TRBV6-6
J gene: TRBJ2-1
CDR3 protein: CASSYREGYNEQFF
CDR3 DNA: TGTGCCAGCAGTTACCGGGAGGGGTACAATGAGCAGTTCTTC

D gene: NA
clone size: NA
V gene: TRBV7-8
J gene: TRBJ2-7
CDR3 protein: CASSPTGGAYEQYF
CDR3 DNA: TGTGCCAGCAGCCCTACAGGGGGGGCCTACGAGCAGTACTTC

D gene: TRBD2
clone size: NA
V gene: TRBV7-8
J gene: TRBJ2-3
CDR3 protein: CASSLGLAGNTDTQYF
CDR3 DNA: TGTGCCAGCAGCTTAGGACTAGCGGGGAACACAGATACGCAGTATTTT

D gene: NA
clone size: NA
V gene: TRBV28
J gene: TRBJ2-3
CDR3 protein: CASRGDTGINYVTQYF
CDR3 DNA: TGTGCCAGCAGGGGAGACACAGGGATAAACTATGTTACGCAGTATTTT

D gene: TRBD1
clone size: NA
V gene: TRBV19
J gene: TRBJ2-3
CDR3 protein: CASSMRKGQGITDTQYF
CDR3 DNA: TGTGCCAGTAGTATGCGAAAAGGACAGGGGATAACAGATACGCAGTATTTT

D gene: TRBD1
clone size: NA
V gene: TRBV27
J gene: TRBJ1-2
CDR3 protein: CASSPVRDREHGYTF
CDR3 DNA: TGTGCCAGCAGTCCTGTCCGGGACAGGGAACATGGCTACACCTTC

D gene: TRBD1
clone size: once
V gene: TRBV5-5
J gene: TRBJ1-5
CDR3 protein: CASSTGTDSNQPQHF
CDR3 DNA: TGTGCCAGCAGCACCGGGACAGATAGCAATCAGCCCCAGCATTTT

D gene: NA
clone size: few
V gene: TRBV7-2
J gene: TRBJ2-7
CDR3 protein: CASSLRSASAYEQYF
CDR3 DNA: TGTGCCAGCAGCCTACGTTCGGCTAGCGCCTACGAGCAGTACTTC

D gene: TRBD1
clone size: NA
V gene: TRBV5-1
J gene: TRBJ1-1
CDR3 protein: CASSLGDRETTEAFF
CDR3 DNA: TGCGCCAGCAGCTTGGGGGACAGGGAGACCACTGAAGCTTTCTTT

D gene: NA
clone size: NA
V gene: TRBV6-5
J gene: TRBJ1-1
CDR3 protein: CASSYSTGDTEAFF
CDR3 DNA: TGTGCCAGCAGTTACTCGACAGGAGACACTGAAGCTTTCTTT

D gene: NA
clone size: NA
V gene: TRBV9
J gene: TRBJ2-6
CDR3 protein: CASSVGRGSGANVLTF
CDR3 DNA: TGTGCCAGCAGCGTAGGCCGGGGTTCTGGGGCCAACGTCCTGACTTTC

D gene: NA
clone size: NA
V gene: TRBV6-1
J gene: TRBJ1-5
CDR3 protein: CASSTGTQGHQPQHF
CDR3 DNA: TGTGCCAGCAGCACCGGGACTCAAGGCCATCAGCCCCAGCATTTT

D gene: NA
clone size: NA
V gene: TRBV30
J gene: TRBJ2-1
CDR3 protein: CAWEPGNEQFF
CDR3 DNA: TGTGCCTGGGAACCGGGGAATGAGCAGTTCTTC

D gene: TRBD1
clone size: NA
V gene: TRBV18
J gene: TRBJ2-7
CDR3 protein: CASSLGQTYEQYF
CDR3 DNA: TGTGCCAGCTCGCTGGGACAGACCTACGAGCAGTACTTC

D gene: TRBD1
clone size: NA
V gene: TRBV2
J gene: TRBJ1-1
CDR3 protein: CASSGQGANTEAFF
CDR3 DNA: TGTGCCAGCAGTGGACAGGGGGCGAACACTGAAGCTTTCTTT

D gene: NA
clone size: once
V gene: TRBV15
J gene: TRBJ1-1
CDR3 protein: CASGRGMNTEAFF
CDR3 DNA: TGTGCCAGTGGGCGGGGAATGAACACTGAAGCTTTCTTT

D gene: TRBD1
clone size: NA
V gene: TRBV10-3
J gene: TRBJ1-1
CDR3 protein: CAIRGQENTEAFF
CDR3 DNA: TGTGCCATCAGGGGACAGGAGAACACTGAAGCTTTCTTT

D gene: NA
clone size: NA
V gene: TRBV6-5
J gene: TRBJ2-3
CDR3 protein: CASSYQGTSTDTQYF
CDR3 DNA: TGTGCCAGCAGTTACCAGGGCACTAGCACAGATACGCAGTATTTT

D gene: TRBD1
clone size: once
V gene: TRBV5-1
J gene: TRBJ2-3
CDR3 protein: CASSTRTGSDTQYF
CDR3 DNA: TGCGCCAGCAGCACGCGGACAGGATCAGATACGCAGTATTTT

D gene: TRBD2
clone size: NA
V gene: TRBV9
J gene: TRBJ2-1
CDR3 protein: CASSVVASGRVDEQFF
CDR3 DNA: TGTGCCAGCAGCGTAGTGGCTAGCGGGAGAGTCGATGAGCAGTTCTTC

D gene: NA
clone size: NA
V gene: TRBV15
J gene: TRBJ2-7
CDR3 protein: CATSREADGPFYEQYF
CDR3 DNA: TGTGCCACCAGCAGAGAAGCCGATGGGCCCTTCTACGAGCAGTACTTC

D gene: TRBD1
clone size: NA
V gene: TRBV30
J gene: TRBJ2-5
CDR3 protein: CAWGTGAGTQYF
CDR3 DNA: TGTGCCTGGGGGACAGGCGCGGGGACCCAGTACTTC

D gene: NA
clone size: NA
V gene: TRBV7-2
J gene: TRBJ2-7
CDR3 protein: CASSGLSIEQYF
CDR3 DNA: TGTGCCAGCAGCGGTCTATCCATAGAGCAGTACTTC

D gene: NA
clone size: NA
V gene: TRBV27
J gene: TRBJ2-1
CDR3 protein: CASSLSSGSSYNEQFF
CDR3 DNA: TGTGCCAGCAGTTTATCTAGCGGAAGCTCCTACAATGAGCAGTTCTTC

D gene: NA
clone size: NA
V gene: TRBV5-1
J gene: TRBJ2-7
CDR3 protein: CASSYAGFEQYF
CDR3 DNA: TGCGCCAGCAGCTATGCAGGGTTCGAGCAGTACTTC